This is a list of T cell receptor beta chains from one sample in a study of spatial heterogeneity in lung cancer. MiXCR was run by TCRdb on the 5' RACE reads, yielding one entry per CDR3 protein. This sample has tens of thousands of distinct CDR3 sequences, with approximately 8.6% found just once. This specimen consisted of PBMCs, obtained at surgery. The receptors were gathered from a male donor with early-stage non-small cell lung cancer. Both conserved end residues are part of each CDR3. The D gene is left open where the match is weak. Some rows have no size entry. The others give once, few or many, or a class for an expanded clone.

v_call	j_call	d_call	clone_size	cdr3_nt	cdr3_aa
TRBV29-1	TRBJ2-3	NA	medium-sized	TGCAGCGATAGATTCACAGATACGCAGTATTTT	CSDRFTDTQYF
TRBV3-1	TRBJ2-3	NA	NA	TGTGCCAGCAGCCAAGAACCAGATACGCAGTATTTT	CASSQEPDTQYF
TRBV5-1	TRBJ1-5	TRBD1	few	TGCGCCAGCAGCACCACAGGGGGCAATCAGCCCCAGCATTTT	CASSTTGGNQPQHF
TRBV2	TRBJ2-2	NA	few	TGTGCCAGTGGCGTAACGAAACCCCCCGGGGAGCTGTTTTTT	CASGVTKPPGELFF
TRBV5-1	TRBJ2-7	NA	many	TGCGCCAGCAGCTTGGCCAATCGGGGGGCTCCCTACGAGCAGTACTTC	CASSLANRGAPYEQYF
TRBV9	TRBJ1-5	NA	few	TGTGCCAGCAGCGTATCGGTGAATCAGCCCCAGCATTTT	CASSVSVNQPQHF
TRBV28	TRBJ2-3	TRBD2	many	TGTGCCAGCAGCCCCCTGGGAGCGGGAGCAACGAATACGCAGTATTTT	CASSPLGAGATNTQYF
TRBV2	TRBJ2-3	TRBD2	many	TGTGCCAGCAGTCCCGGACTAGCGGGAGGATCAGATACGCAGTATTTT	CASSPGLAGGSDTQYF
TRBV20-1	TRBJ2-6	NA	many	TGCAGTGCTTCTCCTGGGGGCTCTGGGGCCAACGTCCTGACTTTC	CSASPGGSGANVLTF
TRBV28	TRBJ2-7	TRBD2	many	TGTGCCAGCCTAGCGGGAGGATCTTCGGGTGAGCAGTACTTC	CASLAGGSSGEQYF
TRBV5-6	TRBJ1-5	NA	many	TGTGCCAGCAGCTTGGGGGAAAGGAATCAGCCCCAGCATTTT	CASSLGERNQPQHF
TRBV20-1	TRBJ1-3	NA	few	TGCAGTGCTTGGAACGGGGACACCATATATTTT	CSAWNGDTIYF
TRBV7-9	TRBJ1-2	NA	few	TGTGCCAGCAGCTTTACAGGGATCAACTATGGCTACACCTTC	CASSFTGINYGYTF
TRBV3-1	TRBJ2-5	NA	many	TGTGCCAGCAGCCACCAACCGGGACGAAAAGGGGAGACCCAGTACTTC	CASSHQPGRKGETQYF